This TCR beta chain originates from a study of shared clonotypes between healthy human individuals (dated by TCRdb to 2020 to 2022). About the investigation overall: A few men and a couple of women, aged 18 to 49 years, made up the cohort. For each donor, CD4 naive and CD4 memory were each given three plates, CD8 naive was given two plates, and CD8 memory was given one plate. To estimate repertoire size and how much clonotypes are shared between individuals, the study performed deep sequencing of blood TCR repertoires from a few healthy adults. Libraries were prepared and TCR repertoires were sequenced by different laboratories using diverse techniques, in order to increase sequencing depth and limit assay-specific biases. Between about 0.9 and 10 billion PBMCs per donor were obtained by leukapheresis. General conclusions and limits of the study: Clonotypes shared by all four sorted-subset donors showed higher generation probabilities than non-shared clonotypes. The small number of donors limited the genetic and exposure-history diversity represented. Even with the large sequencing depth, rarefaction of the sorted-subset datasets indicated that sequencing was incomplete. Larger estimated clonotype richness was generally found for naive subsets than for memory subsets. Sharing across four donors was observed for around 5% of naive CD4, about 4% of naive CD8, roughly 2.4% of memory CD4, and roughly 0.4% of memory CD8 clonotypes. Based on pairwise subsampling, the degree of clonotype sharing among donors was expected to be affected by sequencing depth. Only blood was sampled, and tissue TCR repertoires likely differ from those in blood.

CD8 naive samples consisted of CD45RO-negative cells that were positively selected for CCR7, yielding a CD45RA+CCR7+ population without TemRA cells. Healthy HIV-negative adults with no recently reported acute infections or vaccinations were included as donors. All donors were Caucasian adults living in Nashville, Tennessee, USA. Blood was obtained by leukapheresis, after which PBMCs were separated by Ficoll-Histopaque density gradient centrifugation and cryopreserved in liquid nitrogen vapor phase. Analytical flow cytometry was used to check the purity and quantity of every magnetically sorted T cell population. Genomic DNA was isolated from each sorted fraction and quantified by UV absorbance on a Nanodrop 2000c. TCR CDR3 regions were amplified from genomic DNA by multiplex PCR using the deep immunoSEQ assay. For each cell subset, the extracted genomic DNA was distributed evenly across all wells of several immunoSEQ 96-well plates, and each plate served as one replicate. For sorted subsets, approximately 200 ng of genomic DNA, equivalent to about 30,000 T cell genomes, went into each replicate PCR. The purified libraries were quantified using a Qubit 3.0 fluorometer, sized with a Bioanalyzer 2100, and then quantified again using the KAPA Library Quantification kit. Every immunoSEQ 96-well plate was sequenced on a dedicated single-read 150-cycle Illumina NextSeq 550 flow cell. The source study handled its data this way. The immunoSEQ output contained only junctional sequences without quality scores, so filtering could not match that applied to full-length reads. To assign V/J genes and CDR3, sequences were annotated against IMGT germline references using PyIR, a Python wrapper for IgBLAST v1.9. Reads were removed for weak V/J assignments (E-value above 1e-6), missing CDR3, stop codons, out-of-frame junctions, or ambiguous translated residues. V3J clonotypes were defined by identical inferred V gene, J gene, and CDR3 amino acid sequence. Percentage overlap between repertoires was computed as shared unique clonotypes divided by the size of the smaller repertoire. Three approaches were used to assess repertoire richness: RTK rarefaction, the Chao1 estimator, and Recon v2.1 estimates of unobserved clonotypes. OLGA was used to compute generation probabilities for all TCRbeta clonotypes that the gDNA method yielded from a handful of donors. The table was pulled from immuneACCESS by TCRdb, which kept in-frame rearrangements only. Such tables lose some clones; where checked, under half of the loss comes from unresolved V genes, and the rest has no known cause. The DNA was the basis for D and trimming; V, J and clone size are from that table. The sample yields around 2,000,000 clones; 93% were counted once. The top ten constitute 1.5% to 2% of the sample.

Regarding this clone: This clone's antigen is unknown. Base qualities are not provided; no much larger clone lies one nucleotide away.

This receptor was identified in a man younger than 30 in good health. Some clones in this sample may be carry-over from other donors' samples. Sequenced sample: naive CD8+ T cells from PBMCs. This specimen's cell subset or site label, per the study, means: CD45RA+CCR7+.

The encoded CDR3 is CASSFAASSYEQYF. DNA sequence: TGTGCCAGCAGCTTTGCGGCCAGCTCCTACGAGCAGTACTTC. The sequence joins TRBV5-6 to TRBJ2-7, with the D gene not confidently named. V is shortened by 2 bases, J by 0 bases, and the region joining them spans 9 bases. Based on the germline V gene, the CDR1 and CDR2 sequences are SGHDT and YYEEEE. The CDR3 spans 14 residues, from the cysteine through the phenylalanine. The only DNA kept is the CDR3, 42 bases in frame from the first base.